This entry lists 10 T cell receptor beta chains sequenced from one sample in a study of CXCR3-negative and CXCR3-positive naive CD8 T cells. The authors prepared UMI-labeled TRB cDNA libraries by 5' RACE. Using the 5' RACE reads, TCRdb records one entry per CDR3 protein without DNA. In all, the sample yields 120,000 or so distinct CDR3 sequences. Study observations and caveats: For CXCR3-positive naive cells, TRB CDR3s were more hydrophobic than those of CXCR3-negative naive cells.

The antigens these receptors bind are not known. The sample was naive CXCR3+ CD8+ T cells from blood. Subset meaning: CD45RO-CCR7+CD27+CD95- naive CD8+ T cells expressing CXCR3 (TNR3+). The receptors come from a human donor in good health. Some clones in this sample may be carry-over from other donors' samples.

This chain uses TRBV21-1 with TRBJ2-3; the TCRdb call, TRBD2, lacks DNA for checking. TRBV21-1 is assigned pseudogene status. The CDR3 totals 16 residues. Here the CDR3 reads CASSKVLPSLPDTQYF.

The chain joins TRBV13 to TRBJ2-5; TCRdb gives TRBD1 as the D gene, but with no DNA this cannot be confirmed. The CDR3 contains 15 residues. CDR1 PRHDT and CDR2 FYEKMQ come from the germline V gene (reference sequence). CDR3 protein: CASSSRAWRQETQYF.

This sequence joins TRBV20-1 and TRBJ2-1; the TCRdb D gene call, TRBD2, has no DNA to confirm it. Germline lookup yields CDR1 DFQATT and CDR2 SNEGSKA (reference sequence). This CDR3 contains 16 residues. CDR3 residues: CSARPITSGPYNEQFF.

The V and J genes are TRBV29-1 and TRBJ2-5; TCRdb's D call of TRBD1 is untestable without DNA. The CDR3 totals 13 residues. Germline loops: CDR1 SQVTM, CDR2 ANQGSEA. This chain's CDR3 is CSVEAQGPETQYF.

This sequence joins TRBV5-1 and TRBJ1-1; TCRdb gives TRBD1 as the D gene, but with no DNA this cannot be confirmed. Germline CDR1 is SGHRS and CDR2 is YFSETQ. The CDR3 length is 14 residues. The CDR3 reads CASSASTGFAEAFF. Filled out from reference TRBV5-1 and TRBJ1-1, the complete variable domain reads KAGVTQTPRYLIKTRGQQVTLSCSPISGHRSVSWYQQTPGQGLQFLFEYFSETQRNKGNFPGRFSGRQFSNSRSEMNVSTLELGDSALYLCASSASTGFAEAFFGQGTRLTVV.

The chain links TRBV28 to TRBJ2-7; checking the TCRdb D call of TRBD1 is not possible without DNA. CDR3 length equals 14 residues. The germline V gene has CDR1 MDHEN and CDR2 SYDVKM. The CDR3 sequence is CASSLSGGANEQYF.

The rearrangement joins TRBV7-9 to TRBJ2-1; TCRdb's D call of TRBD2 is untestable without DNA. The CDR3 has 16 amino acids. Germline V gene lookup returns CDR1 SEHNR and CDR2 FQNEAQ (reference sequence). The CDR3 here is CASSPPSGGAVNEQFF. Full variable domain (missing parts from reference TRBV7-9 and TRBJ2-1): DTGVSQNPRHKITKRGQNVTFRCDPISEHNRLYWYRQTLGQGPEFLTYFQNEAQLEKSRLLSDRFSAERPKGSFSTLEIQRTEQGDSAMYLCASSPPSGGAVNEQFFGPGTRLTVL.

The V and J genes are TRBV4-3 and TRBJ1-1. Per the germline V gene, CDR1 is LGHNA and CDR2 is YSLEER. This CDR3 has 16 amino acids. The CDR3 reads CASSQRWVEGITEAFF.

The chain combines TRBV2 with TRBJ2-1; lacking DNA, the TRBD2 call made by TCRdb goes unchecked. Germline V gives CDR1 SNHLY, CDR2 FYNNEI. The CDR3 spans 16 residues. The CDR3 loop reads CASSEVTERGGREQFF.

CDR3 loop: CASSPKGQGRGNQPQHF. V is TRBV23-1 and J is TRBJ1-5; TCRdb selects TRBD1, and the lack of DNA leaves this call unchecked. TRBV23-1 is flagged as an ORF with uncertain function. The CDR3 spans 17 residues.